Following are 23 T cell receptor beta chains from one sample sequenced in a study of blood T cell repertoires in COVID-19. TCRdb's copy holds only in-frame clones and misses some; the assay was immunoSEQ multiplex PCR. The sample lists approximately 270,000 clones, approximately 85% occurring once. Sample: peripheral blood. The receptors were gathered from a human donor with COVID-19, enrolled during active disease. The donor label of this sample is uncertain.

This clone was seen a single time. At one of its ends the junction is not consistent with the germline gene, which may arise from a read error. The rearrangement links TRBV7-7 to TRBJ2-1; D is uncertain. Germline CDR1 and CDR2: SSHAT and FNYEAQ (reference sequence). The CDR3 sequence is 13 residues long. This CDR3 is CASSLGLAGEQFF. CDR3 in DNA: TGTGCTAGCAGCTTAGGCCTGGCAGGTGAGCAGTTCTTC. Based on the CDR3 plus reference TRBV7-7 and TRBJ2-1, the full variable domain is GAGVSQSPRYKVTKRGQDVTLRCDPISSHATLYWYQQALGQGPEFLTYFNYEAQPDKSGLPSDRFSAERPEGSISTLTIQRTEQRDSAMYRCASSLGLAGEQFFGPGTRLTVL.

The rearrangement links TRBV29-1 to TRBJ2-3; D is unclear. This CDR3 region has 12 residues. Trimming took off 7 bases at V and 2 bases at J, with 10 bases between the two ends. Germline CDR1 and CDR2: SQVTM and ANQGSEA. Written as DNA, the CDR3 is TGCAGCGGTGACACTTCCACAGATACGCAGTATTTT. Translated: CSGDTSTDTQYF.

The chain couples TRBV28 to TRBJ1-1; D is uncertain. Trimming stripped 6 bases from V and 1 base from J, with 15 bases between. Looked up from germline, CDR1 is MDHEN and CDR2 is SYDVKM. This CDR3 contains 15 residues. The CDR3 protein is CASRSQKAGNTEAFF. CDR3 DNA sequence: TGTGCCAGCAGAAGCCAAAAAGCGGGGAACACTGAAGCTTTCTTT.

The chain carries TRBV28 and TRBJ1-3; maybe TRBD1 (5 bases). The ends were cut back, 6 bases at V and 0 bases at J, with 15 bases in the middle. CDR3 length equals 16 residues. The V gene's germline CDR1 is MDHEN and CDR2 SYDVKM. Here the CDR3 DNA reads TGTGCCAGCAGGGTCTCAGGACAACCCTCTGGAAACACCATATATTTT. This sequence encodes CASRVSGQPSGNTIYF.

The rearrangement links TRBV5-8 to TRBJ2-5; TRBD2 might be the D (6 bases). CDR3 length equals 16 residues. V lost 4 bases, J lost 1 base, and 17 bases lay in between. From germline, CDR1 is SGHTS and CDR2 YDEGEE. Here the CDR3 DNA reads TGTGCCAGCAGCCCCGCGGGACTCGCCGTCCAAGAGACCCAGTACTTC. Translating it yields CASSPAGLAVQETQYF.

The gene calls are TRBV7-3 and TRBJ2-1, with 9 bases aligning to TRBD2. The CDR3 loop spans 15 amino acids. The germline V gene encodes CDR1 SGHTA and CDR2 FQGTGA. The trim removed 6 bases at V and 2 bases at J, leaving 5 bases unmatched. The CDR3 nucleotides are TGTGCCAGCAGGGTAGCGGGAGCCCCCTACAATGAGCAGTTCTTC. Protein sequence: CASRVAGAPYNEQFF.

The rearrangement uses TRBV20-1 and TRBJ2-3; a possible D gene is TRBD2 (5 bases). The CDR3 consists of 19 residues. V lost 3 bases to trimming and J lost 3 bases, with 28 bases between them. Germline V CDR1 and CDR2: DFQATT, SNEGSKA (reference sequence). The CDR3 region has the DNA TGCAGTGCTAGTGTCGATGGGGTCGCATTTGGAACGGGAACAGATACGCAGTATTTT. Protein product: CSASVDGVAFGTGTDTQYF.

The V gene is TRBV5-4, the J gene TRBJ2-7, with D tentatively TRBD2 (6 bases). Germline loops: CDR1 SGHNT, CDR2 YYREEE (reference sequence). Deletions cut 0 bases from V and 2 bases from J, with 12 bases between. CDR3 size: 15 residues. This CDR3 reads CASSLASGVAYEQYF. The CDR3 bases are TGTGCCAGCAGCTTGGCTTCGGGAGTCGCCTACGAGCAGTACTTC.

In its sample, this clone was seen a few times. This rearrangement joins TRBV20-1 to TRBJ1-2; a weak D match, TRBD1 (5 bases). CDR1 is DFQATT and CDR2 is SNEGSKA in the germline V gene (reference sequence). The CDR3 is 11 amino acids. The V end lost 6 bases, the J end lost 4 bases, and 9 bases lay between the germline ends. Written as DNA, the CDR3 is TGCAGTGCGCGGGGGGGCTATGGCTACACCTTC. Translation gives CSARGGYGYTF.

The DNA for the CDR3 is TGTGCCTGGAGTGGAGGGCTAGGGACTAGCGGGGGAGGCACAGATACGCAGTATTTT. This encodes CAWSGGLGTSGGGTDTQYF. This chain uses TRBV30 with TRBJ2-3; the match to TRBD2 covers 14 bases. This CDR3 is 19 amino acids long. The V and J ends lost 1 base and 1 base, in that order; junction bases with no gene match: 10. Per germline, CDR1 GTSNPN and CDR2 SVGIG (reference sequence).

The J gene is TRBJ1-5, the V gene TRBV7-6, with D possibly TRBD1 on 5 matching bases. CDR1 SGHVS and CDR2 FNYEAQ come from the germline V gene. V lost 5 bases and J lost 3, with 8 bases in between. The CDR3 is made up of 13 amino acids. The CDR3 DNA follows: TGTGCCAGCAGCCGGGACTACAATCAGCCCCAGCATTTT. It is translated as CASSRDYNQPQHF.

The rearrangement links TRBV19 to TRBJ1-2; TRBD1 aligns across 8 bases. CDR3 length: 16 amino acids. Germline lookup yields CDR1 LNHDA and CDR2 SQIVND (reference sequence). Unmatched junction bases numbered 10, after V lost 7 bases and J lost 0 bases. The CDR3 protein is CASKTGTGLTNYGYTF. In DNA, the CDR3 is TGTGCCAGTAAGACCGGGACAGGCCTCACTAACTATGGCTACACCTTC. The entire variable domain, with the rest obtained from reference TRBV19 and TRBJ1-2, is as follows: DGGITQSPKYLFRKEGQNVTLSCEQNLNHDAMYWYRQDPGQGLRLIYYSQIVNDFQKGDIAEGYSVSREKKESFPLTVTSAQKNPTAFYLCASKTGTGLTNYGYTFGSGTRLTVV.

The chain combines TRBV28 with TRBJ2-1, with D possibly matching TRBD2 (6 bases). V was pared by 4 bases and J by 5 bases, with 9 bases between. The CDR3 extends over 13 amino acids. Germline V gene data show CDR1 as MDHEN and CDR2 as SYDVKM. CDR3 protein: CASSWDLDNEQFF. The CDR3 bases are TGTGCCAGCAGTTGGGACTTAGACAATGAGCAGTTCTTC. The variable domain in full, with the rest retrieved from reference TRBV28 and TRBJ2-1, is DVKVTQSSRYLVKRTGEKVFLECVQDMDHENMFWYRQDPGLGLRLIYFSYDVKMKEKGDIPEGYSVSREKKERFSLILESASTNQTSMYLCASSWDLDNEQFFGPGTRLTVL.

The genes are TRBV15 and TRBJ2-7, with 7 bases matching TRBD1. V shed 4 bases, J shed 2 bases, and the junction held 5 bases outside the gene matches. CDR3 length: 14 amino acids. Germline lookup yields CDR1 LNHNV and CDR2 YYDKDF (reference sequence). CDR3 coding DNA: TGTGCCACCAGCACGTGGACAGGCCCCTACGAGCAGTACTTC. Amino acids: CATSTWTGPYEQYF.

This sequence joins TRBV7-2 and TRBJ1-5; D is unresolved. Germline loops: CDR1 SGHTA, CDR2 FQGNSA. V was trimmed by 1 base and J by 4 bases, leaving 8 bases between them. The CDR3 totals 14 residues. CDR3 region: CASSLESGNQPQHF. The CDR3 DNA is TGTGCCAGCAGCTTAGAGTCCGGGAATCAGCCCCAGCATTTT.

This rearrangement joins TRBV7-9 to TRBJ1-2; no firm D call. Looked up from germline, CDR1 is SEHNR and CDR2 is FQNEAQ (reference sequence). V was clipped by 4 bases and J by 8 bases, with 17 bases between them. The CDR3 length is 14 residues. CDR3 sequence: CASSSGRSTGGYTF. The CDR3 DNA reads TGTGCCAGCAGCTCCGGACGCTCAACGGGGGGCTACACCTTC.

The chain couples TRBV10-3 to TRBJ2-2; 14 nucleotides line up with TRBD2. The V segment lost 6 bases and the J segment 7 bases; nucleotides outside the gene matches: 4. Germline assignment: CDR1 ENHRY and CDR2 SYGVKD. This CDR3 region has 15 residues. The CDR3: CAIRGTSGSNGELFF. In DNA, the CDR3 is TGTGCCATCAGAGGGACTAGCGGGAGTAACGGGGAGCTGTTTTTT.

The rearrangement uses TRBV7-9 and TRBJ1-5; no definite D call. Trimming took 4 bases from V and 6 from J, leaving 16 bases between them. From germline, CDR1 is SEHNR and CDR2 FQNEAQ (reference sequence). This CDR3 contains 15 residues. The chain's CDR3 is CASSSSLGEAQPQHF. The DNA for the CDR3 is TGTGCCAGCAGCTCCTCCCTGGGTGAGGCTCAGCCCCAGCATTTT.

This rearrangement joins TRBV6-6 to TRBJ2-1, with D possibly TRBD2 on 5 matching bases. Germline V gene sequence: CDR1 MNHNY, CDR2 SVGAGI (reference sequence). CDR3 length: 16 amino acids. V was cut by 8 bases and J by 9 bases, with 26 bases left in between. The CDR3 protein is CASSDPGMPERSEQFF. In DNA, the CDR3 is TGTGCCAGCTCAGACCCGGGGATGCCCGAACGGTCTGAGCAGTTCTTC.

This chain links TRBV19 with TRBJ2-1, with D hard to call. Germline V lookup: CDR1 LNHDA, CDR2 SQIVND (reference sequence). The CDR3 consists of 16 residues. V dropped 3 bases and J dropped 2 bases, with 14 bases sitting between them. CDR3 in amino acids: CASSIGQAFAYNEQFF. The CDR3 nucleotides read TGTGCCAGTAGTATCGGTCAGGCCTTCGCCTACAATGAGCAGTTCTTC.

The sample holds a few counts of this clone. The CDR3 here is CASSLAQGPNEKLFF. The CDR3 DNA follows: TGCGCCAGCAGCTTGGCACAGGGACCTAATGAAAAACTGTTTTTT. J is TRBJ1-4 and V is TRBV5-1; tentatively, D is TRBD1 (6 bases). V gave up 0 bases and J gave up 3 bases, with 9 bases separating them. The germline gives CDR1 SGHRS, CDR2 YFSETQ. The CDR3 has 15 amino acids.

The genes are TRBV21-1 and TRBJ2-7; the DNA was not used to check the table's D call, TRBD1. TRBV21-1 is described as a pseudogene. CDR3 length equals 16 residues. The CDR3 bases are TGTGCCAGCAGCAAAGGGGGTCCAGGGCTAATCTACGAGCAGTACTTC. It yields the protein CASSKGGPGLIYEQYF.

This sequence joins TRBV27 and TRBJ1-5; tentative D call: TRBD1 (5 bases). V dropped 10 bases and J dropped 0 bases, with 22 bases sitting between them. The CDR3 loop spans 17 amino acids. Per the germline V gene, CDR1 is MNHEY and CDR2 is SMNVEV (reference sequence). The CDR3 sequence: CANTQGPTGNSNQPQHF. As DNA, the CDR3 is TGTGCCAACACTCAGGGTCCAACCGGCAATAGCAATCAGCCCCAGCATTTT.